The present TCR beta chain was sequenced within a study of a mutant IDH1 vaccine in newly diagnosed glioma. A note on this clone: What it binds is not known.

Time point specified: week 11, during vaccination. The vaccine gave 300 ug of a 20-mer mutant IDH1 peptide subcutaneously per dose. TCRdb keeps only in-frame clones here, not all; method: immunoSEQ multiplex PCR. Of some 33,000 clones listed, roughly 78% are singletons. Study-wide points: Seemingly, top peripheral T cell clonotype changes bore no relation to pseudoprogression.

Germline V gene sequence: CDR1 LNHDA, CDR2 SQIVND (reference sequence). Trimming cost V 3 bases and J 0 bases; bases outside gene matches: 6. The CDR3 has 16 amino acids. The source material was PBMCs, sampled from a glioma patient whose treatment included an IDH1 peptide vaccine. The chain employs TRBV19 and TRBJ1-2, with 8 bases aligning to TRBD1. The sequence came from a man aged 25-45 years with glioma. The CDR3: CASSIRTGTANYGYTF. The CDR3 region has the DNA TGTGCCAGTAGTATCAGGACAGGGACAGCTAACTATGGCTACACCTTC.